Reported below is one T cell receptor beta chain. Its target is unknown. Approximately 500 ng RNA was reverse transcribed with alpha and beta constant-region primers. Each of the alpha and beta chains got its own library through chain-specific third strand synthesis with indices. TCRdb re-analysed the 5' RACE reads in MiXCR, keeping a single row per CDR3 protein. The sample yields 3,500 to 4,500 distinct CDR3 sequences, around 8% seen once. The entry originates in a study of HIV-infected patients and healthy controls. Study-wide background: Viral load fell to undetectable in about 75% of the 16 patients by the second blood draw. Study-wide findings and caveats: Compared with controls, mean Gini indices were significantly raised in HIV-infected repertoires, possibly indicating oligoclonality. HIV+ repertoires were severely depleted of MAIT alpha-chain CDR3s, unlike healthy controls.

The CDR3 totals 18 residues. V was clipped by 6 bases and J by 0 bases; unmatched bases: 14. Germline loops: CDR1 MDHEN, CDR2 SYDVKM. The repertoire came from unfractionated whole blood and reflected all unsorted peripheral T cells. The V gene is TRBV28, the J gene TRBJ1-5, with 7 bases identical to TRBD1. The sequence was obtained from an adult with HIV infection. The material sequenced was blood, taken before antiretroviral therapy. The CDR3 loop is CASSPEQGWPYSNQPQHF. The DNA of the CDR3 is TGTGCCAGCAGCCCCGAACAGGGGTGGCCGTATAGCAATCAGCCCCAGCATTTT.